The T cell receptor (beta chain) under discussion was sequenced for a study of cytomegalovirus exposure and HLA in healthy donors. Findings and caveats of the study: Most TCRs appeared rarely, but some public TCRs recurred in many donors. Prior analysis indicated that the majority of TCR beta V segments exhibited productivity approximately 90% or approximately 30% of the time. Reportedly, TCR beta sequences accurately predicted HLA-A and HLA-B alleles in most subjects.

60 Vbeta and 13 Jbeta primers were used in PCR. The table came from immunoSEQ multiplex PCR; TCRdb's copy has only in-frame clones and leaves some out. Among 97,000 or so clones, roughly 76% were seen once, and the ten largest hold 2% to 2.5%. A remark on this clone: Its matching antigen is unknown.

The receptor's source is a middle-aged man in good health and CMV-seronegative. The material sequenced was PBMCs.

In DNA form, the CDR3 reads TGTGCCAGTAGCGCTATAACAGGGTATGGACCCCTCCACTTT. This translates into CASSAITGYGPLHF. J is TRBJ1-6 and V is TRBV19; perhaps TRBD1 as D (6 bases). Germline V gene lookup returns CDR1 LNHDA and CDR2 SQIVND (reference sequence). The CDR3 has 14 residues. V lost 6 bases and J lost 12, with 18 bases in between. The complete variable domain, with remaining parts taken from reference TRBV19 and TRBJ1-6, reads DGGITQSPKYLFRKEGQNVTLSCEQNLNHDAMYWYRQDPGQGLRLIYYSQIVNDFQKGDIAEGYSVSREKKESFPLTVTSAQKNPTAFYLCASSAITGYGPLHFGNGTRLTVT.